Listed here are 21 T cell receptor beta chains from one sample, sequenced in a study of cytomegalovirus exposure and HLA in healthy donors. PCR primers comprised 60 Vbeta and 13 Jbeta primers. Assay used: immunoSEQ multiplex PCR; TCRdb lists only in-frame clones, some missing. The sample includes some 130,000 clones, roughly four fifths of them seen just once. Sequenced: PBMCs. The source is a female donor in good health and CMV-seropositive.

The chain recombines TRBV27 with TRBJ1-1; D remains ambiguous. The CDR3 length is 14 residues. V lost 7 bases, J lost 4 bases, and 16 bases lay in between. The germline V gene encodes CDR1 MNHEY and CDR2 SMNVEV (reference sequence). CDR3 region: CASNTVVHGTEAFF. CDR3 bases: TGTGCCAGCAATACGGTGGTGCACGGCACTGAAGCTTTCTTT.

The gene calls are TRBV5-4 and TRBJ2-1; the match to TRBD1 covers 8 bases. The germline gives CDR1 SGHNT, CDR2 YYREEE (reference sequence). This CDR3 is built from 16 residues. J was trimmed by 5 bases and V by 4 bases; bases with no gene match: 11. This CDR3 reads CASSTQNRGDNNEQFF. CDR3 nucleotides: TGTGCCAGCAGCACTCAAAACAGGGGGGACAACAATGAGCAGTTCTTC.

This clone was counted between two and nine times. The V call is TRBV18, the J call TRBJ1-2; maybe TRBD1 (5 bases). Germline-derived CDR1 and CDR2 are KGHSH and LQKENI. The CDR3 covers 15 residues. V was shortened by 3 bases and J by 8 bases, with 19 bases between the two germline ends. This CDR3 reads CASSPITDSGRGYTF. The CDR3 nucleotides read TGTGCCAGCTCACCGATCACTGATTCAGGGCGAGGCTACACCTTC.

In regard to this clone: Its ends do not fully match the called genes, so a read error is possible. This CDR3 is CSSSFPYNEQFF. In DNA, the CDR3 is TGTTCCAGCAGCTTTCCTTACAATGAGCAGTTCTTC. The J gene is TRBJ2-1, the V gene TRBV7-9; D remains ambiguous. There are 12 residues in the CDR3. Germline CDR1 is SEHNR and CDR2 is FQNEAQ (reference sequence). The variable domain in full, with the rest retrieved from reference TRBV7-9 and TRBJ2-1, is DTGVSQNPRHKITKRGQNVTFRCDPISEHNRLYWYRQTLGQGPEFLTYFQNEAQLEKSRLLSDRFSAERPKGSFSTLEIQRTEQGDSAMYLCSSSFPYNEQFFGPGTRLTVL.

CDR3 DNA sequence: TGCGCCAGCAGGGACAGGGCTGGGGAGCCCCAGCATTTT. Translated: CASRDRAGEPQHF. V gene TRBV5-1 combines with J gene TRBJ1-5; TRBD1 aligns across 8 bases. There are 13 residues in the CDR3. V gave up 5 bases and J gave up 8 bases; unmatched junction bases: 6. CDR1 and CDR2 (germline): SGHRS, YFSETQ. The variable domain in full, completed from reference TRBV5-1 and TRBJ1-5, reads KAGVTQTPRYLIKTRGQQVTLSCSPISGHRSVSWYQQTPGQGLQFLFEYFSETQRNKGNFPGRFSGRQFSNSRSEMNVSTLELGDSALYLCASRDRAGEPQHFGDGTRLSIL.

The rearrangement uses TRBV19 and TRBJ2-5; possibly TRBD2 for D (5 bases). CDR1 is LNHDA and CDR2 is SQIVND in the germline V gene (reference sequence). V lost 5 bases and J 0 bases, leaving 10 bases between the germline ends. CDR3 length: 14 residues. In DNA, the CDR3 is TGTGCCAGTAGTGTGGCGGGCTACCAAGAGACCCAGTACTTC. Encoded protein: CASSVAGYQETQYF.

This clone occurred once. The genes are TRBV2 and TRBJ1-1, with no clear D. CDR3 length: 14 residues. The V and J ends lost 3 bases and 6 bases respectively, with 14 bases between them. Germline V gene lookup returns CDR1 SNHLY and CDR2 FYNNEI. CDR3 DNA sequence: TGTGCCAGCAGTGAGGGTAATGTTGGGCCTGAAGCTTTCTTT. Protein: CASSEGNVGPEAFF.

V and J are TRBV10-3 and TRBJ2-1, with TRBD2 matching 10 bases. The CDR3 consists of 15 residues. J was trimmed by 8 bases and V by 5 bases; bases with no gene match: 9. Germline CDR1 and CDR2: ENHRY and SYGVKD. This CDR3 reads CAISQTGTSEDEQFF. CDR3 coding DNA: TGTGCCATCAGTCAGACCGGGACTAGCGAAGATGAGCAGTTCTTC.

The V and J genes are TRBV7-9 and TRBJ2-2; 7 positions match TRBD2. The germline V gene has CDR1 SEHNR and CDR2 FQNEAQ (reference sequence). CDR3 size: 17 residues. V lost 5 bases, J lost 4 bases, and 13 bases stayed unmatched. The DNA for the CDR3 is TGTGCCAGCAGCCGTCCTTCCGGGGGGTGGAGCACCGGGGAGCTGTTTTTT. Translation: CASSRPSGGWSTGELFF.

This CDR3 is CASSRDFGTYEQYF. The CDR3 bases are TGCGCCAGCAGTCGGGACTTTGGGACCTACGAGCAGTACTTC. The chain recombines TRBV4-1 with TRBJ2-7, with a weak D call TRBD2 (6 bases). V lost 6 bases and J lost 2, with 14 bases in between. Germline V lookup: CDR1 MGHRA, CDR2 YSYEKL. The CDR3 spans 14 residues.

A few counts support this clone. The genes are TRBV6-5 and TRBJ2-3; 10 bases align to TRBD2. The germline V gene encodes CDR1 MNHEY and CDR2 SVGAGI. The ends lost 2 bases at V and 4 bases at J; junction bases unmatched: 6. The CDR3 extends over 16 amino acids. The CDR3: CASSYISGGAADTQYF. The CDR3 nucleotides read TGTGCCAGCAGTTACATAAGCGGGGGGGCCGCAGATACGCAGTATTTT.

The chain joins TRBV5-5 to TRBJ1-4, with 8 bases aligning to TRBD1. The trim removed 4 bases at V and 7 bases at J, leaving 9 bases unmatched. This CDR3 has 15 amino acids. Looked up from germline, CDR1 is SGHKS and CDR2 is YYEKEE (reference sequence). CDR3 sequence reads: CASSPSTGVGEKLFF. The CDR3 DNA reads as TGTGCCAGCAGCCCCTCGACAGGGGTCGGTGAAAAACTGTTTTTT.

The chain combines TRBV4-1 with TRBJ2-6; 11 nucleotides align to TRBD1. CDR1 MGHRA and CDR2 YSYEKL come from the germline V gene. The junction had 5 bases not matched to a gene; V was cut back by 10 bases and J by 0 bases. The CDR3 length is 16 residues. In DNA form, the CDR3 reads TGCGCCAACACCGGGACAGGGGGCTCTGGGGCCAACGTCCTGACTTTC. It translates to CANTGTGGSGANVLTF.

The count of this clone is one. The chain recombines TRBV4-1 with TRBJ1-1; tentatively, D is TRBD1 (5 bases). There are 14 residues in the CDR3. V was shortened by 0 bases and J by 4 bases, with 9 bases between the two germline ends. CDR1 MGHRA and CDR2 YSYEKL come from the germline V gene. DNA for the CDR3: TGCGCCAGCAGCCAAGAGGGGGGGTTCACTGAAGCTTTCTTT. This translates into CASSQEGGFTEAFF.

This clone was counted a few times. This sequence joins TRBV28 and TRBJ1-5; a weak D match, TRBD1 (6 bases). The germline V gene encodes CDR1 MDHEN and CDR2 SYDVKM. V was trimmed by 6 bases and J by 6 bases, leaving 15 bases between them. The CDR3 runs to 14 residues. CDR3 sequence reads: CASSNAGGPQPQHF. DNA for the CDR3: TGTGCCAGCAGCAATGCGGGGGGCCCTCAGCCCCAGCATTTT.

The rearrangement uses TRBV4-1 and TRBJ1-1; 7 bases are shared with TRBD1. This CDR3 has 15 amino acids. V dropped 5 bases and J dropped 3; count of bases not matched to a gene: 9. Germline-derived CDR1 and CDR2 are MGHRA and YSYEKL. In DNA form, the CDR3 reads TGCGCCAGCAGCGCCCAACAGGGGAAAGACACTGAAGCTTTCTTT. Translated, it gives CASSAQQGKDTEAFF.

V and J are TRBV19 and TRBJ2-3; 9 bases align to TRBD1. The CDR3 runs to 18 residues. Trimming removed 5 bases from V and 1 base from J; junction bases left unmatched: 13. The V gene's germline CDR1 is LNHDA and CDR2 SQIVND (reference sequence). Here the CDR3 reads CASSQGQGRGLGTDTQYF. The CDR3 nucleotides read TGTGCCAGTAGTCAAGGACAGGGGAGGGGGTTGGGCACAGATACGCAGTATTTT.

In this sample, this clone turned up a few times. The gene calls are TRBV6-5 and TRBJ1-2, with 8 bases that match TRBD1. In germline, CDR1 is MNHEY, CDR2 SVGAGI. The V gene end was trimmed by 2 bases and the J gene end by 4 bases; junction bases not matched to a gene: 9. The CDR3 loop spans 16 amino acids. DNA of the CDR3: TGTGCCAGCAGTTACCGGACAGGGTCGGAATTCTATGGCTACACCTTC. Protein product: CASSYRTGSEFYGYTF.

This chain connects TRBV27 to TRBJ2-3; 7 bases are a match to TRBD2. This CDR3 contains 15 residues. CDR1 is MNHEY, CDR2 SMNVEV, per germline (reference sequence). With V trimmed by 7 bases and J by 4 bases, 11 bases remained unmatched. The CDR3 coding sequence is TGTGCCAGCAATCCTCTCGGGCGGGGGTCAGATACGCAGTATTTT. Translating gives CASNPLGRGSDTQYF.

The V gene is TRBV7-2, the J gene TRBJ2-7, with D possibly TRBD1 on 6 matching bases. The CDR3 extends over 14 amino acids. Trimming removed 1 base at V and 3 bases at J, with 10 bases between. Germline CDR1 reads SGHTA; CDR2 reads FQGNSA. CDR3 region: CASSLDRGHYEQYF. The CDR3 nucleotides read TGTGCCAGCAGCTTAGATCGGGGACACTACGAGCAGTACTTC.

This clone has only a few counts. The chain joins TRBV18 to TRBJ1-5; D uncertain. Per germline, CDR1 KGHSH and CDR2 LQKENI. The CDR3 has 12 residues. Trimming took 4 bases from V and 3 from J, leaving 4 bases between them. The CDR3 bases are TGTGCCAGCTCACACTACAATCAGCCCCAGCATTTT. Translation: CASSHYNQPQHF.